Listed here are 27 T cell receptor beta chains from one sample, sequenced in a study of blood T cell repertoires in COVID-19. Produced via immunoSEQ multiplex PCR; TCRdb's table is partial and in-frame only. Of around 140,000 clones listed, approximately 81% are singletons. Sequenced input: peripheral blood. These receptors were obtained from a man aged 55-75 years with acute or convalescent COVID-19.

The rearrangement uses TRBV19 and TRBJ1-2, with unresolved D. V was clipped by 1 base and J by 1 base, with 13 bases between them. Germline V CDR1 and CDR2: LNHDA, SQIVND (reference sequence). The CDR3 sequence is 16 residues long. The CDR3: CASSIVLGDHNYGYTF. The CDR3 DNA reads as TGTGCCAGTAGTATAGTGTTGGGAGACCATAACTATGGCTACACCTTC.

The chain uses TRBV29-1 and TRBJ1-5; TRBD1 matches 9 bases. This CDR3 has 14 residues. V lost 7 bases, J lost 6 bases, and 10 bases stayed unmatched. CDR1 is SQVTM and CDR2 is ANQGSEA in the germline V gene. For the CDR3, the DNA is TGCAGCGCCTCACAGGGGGCAGGTGCTCAGCCCCAGCATTTT. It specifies CSASQGAGAQPQHF.

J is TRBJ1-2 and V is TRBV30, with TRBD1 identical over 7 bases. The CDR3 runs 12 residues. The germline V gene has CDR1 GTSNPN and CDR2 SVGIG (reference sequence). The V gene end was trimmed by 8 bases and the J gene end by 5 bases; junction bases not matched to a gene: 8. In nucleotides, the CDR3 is TGTGCCCGGGCGGGGACAGCGTATGGCTACACCTTC. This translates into CARAGTAYGYTF. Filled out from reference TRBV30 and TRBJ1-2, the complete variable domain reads SQTIHQWPATLVQPVGSPLSLECTVEGTSNPNLYWYRQAAGRGLQLLFYSVGIGQISSEVPQNLSASRPQDRQFILSSKKLLLSDSGFYLCARAGTAYGYTFGSGTRLTVV.

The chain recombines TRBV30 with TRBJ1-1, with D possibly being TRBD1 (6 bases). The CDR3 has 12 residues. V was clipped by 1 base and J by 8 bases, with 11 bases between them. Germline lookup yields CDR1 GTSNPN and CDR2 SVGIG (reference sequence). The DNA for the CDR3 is TGTGCCTGGAGTGCAGGGGCGGAGGAAGCTTTCTTT. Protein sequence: CAWSAGAEEAFF. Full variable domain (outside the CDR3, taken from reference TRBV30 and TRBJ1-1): SQTIHQWPATLVQPVGSPLSLECTVEGTSNPNLYWYRQAAGRGLQLLFYSVGIGQISSEVPQNLSASRPQDRQFILSSKKLLLSDSGFYLCAWSAGAEEAFFGQGTRLTVV.

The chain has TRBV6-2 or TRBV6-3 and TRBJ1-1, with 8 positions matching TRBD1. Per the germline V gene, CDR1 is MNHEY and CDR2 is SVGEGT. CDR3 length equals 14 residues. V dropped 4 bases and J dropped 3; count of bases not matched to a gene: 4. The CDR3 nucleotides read TGTGCCAGCAGTTCAACAGGGGGGGACACTGAAGCTTTCTTT. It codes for CASSSTGGDTEAFF.

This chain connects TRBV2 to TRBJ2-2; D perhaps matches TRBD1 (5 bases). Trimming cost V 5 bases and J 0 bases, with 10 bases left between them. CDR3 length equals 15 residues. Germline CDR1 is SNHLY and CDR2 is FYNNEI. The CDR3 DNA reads TGTGCCAGCAGTTCTGGACAAACGAACACCGGGGAGCTGTTTTTT. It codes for CASSSGQTNTGELFF.

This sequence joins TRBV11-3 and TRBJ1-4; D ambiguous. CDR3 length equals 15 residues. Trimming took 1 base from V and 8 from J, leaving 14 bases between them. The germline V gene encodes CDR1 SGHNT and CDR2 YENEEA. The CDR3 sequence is CASSLVFIGGEKLFF. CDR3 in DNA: TGTGCCAGCAGCTTAGTGTTCATCGGAGGGGAAAAACTGTTTTTT.

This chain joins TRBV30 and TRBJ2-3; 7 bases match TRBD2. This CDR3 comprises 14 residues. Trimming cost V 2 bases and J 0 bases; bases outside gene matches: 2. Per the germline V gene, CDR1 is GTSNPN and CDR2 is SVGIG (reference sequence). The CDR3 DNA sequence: TGTGCCTGGAGTAGCGGGGACAGCACAGATACGCAGTATTTT. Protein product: CAWSSGDSTDTQYF.

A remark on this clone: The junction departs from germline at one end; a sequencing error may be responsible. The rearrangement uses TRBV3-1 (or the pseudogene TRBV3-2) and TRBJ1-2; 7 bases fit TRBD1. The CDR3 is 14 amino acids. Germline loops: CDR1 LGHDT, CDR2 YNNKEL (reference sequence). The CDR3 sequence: CVSSLREGAYGYTF. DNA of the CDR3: TGTGTCAGCAGCCTACGGGAGGGGGCTTATGGCTACACCTTC.

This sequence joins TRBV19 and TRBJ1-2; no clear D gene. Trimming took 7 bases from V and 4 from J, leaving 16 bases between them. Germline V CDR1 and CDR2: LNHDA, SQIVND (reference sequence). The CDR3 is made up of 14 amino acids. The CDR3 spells CASKEVSAPYGYTF. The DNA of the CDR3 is TGTGCCAGTAAAGAGGTTTCGGCCCCCTATGGCTACACCTTC.

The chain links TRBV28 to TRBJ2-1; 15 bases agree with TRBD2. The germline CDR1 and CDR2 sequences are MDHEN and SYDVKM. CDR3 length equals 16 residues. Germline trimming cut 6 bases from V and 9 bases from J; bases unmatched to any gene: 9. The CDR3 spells CASSRGTSGRFGEQFF. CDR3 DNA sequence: TGTGCCAGCAGCCGCGGGACTAGCGGGAGGTTTGGTGAGCAGTTCTTC.

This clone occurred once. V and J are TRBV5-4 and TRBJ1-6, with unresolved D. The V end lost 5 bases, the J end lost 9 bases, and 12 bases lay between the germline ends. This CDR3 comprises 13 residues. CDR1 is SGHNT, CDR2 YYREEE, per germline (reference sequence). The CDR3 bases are TGTGCCAGCAGTACCGACATGGGTTCACCCCTCCACTTT. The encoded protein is CASSTDMGSPLHF.

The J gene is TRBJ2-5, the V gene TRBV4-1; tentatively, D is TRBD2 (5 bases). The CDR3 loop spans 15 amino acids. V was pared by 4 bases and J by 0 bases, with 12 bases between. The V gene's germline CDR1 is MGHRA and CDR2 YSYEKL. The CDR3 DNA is TGCGCCAGCAGCCCCAACAGCGGTTACCAAGAGACCCAGTACTTC. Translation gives CASSPNSGYQETQYF.

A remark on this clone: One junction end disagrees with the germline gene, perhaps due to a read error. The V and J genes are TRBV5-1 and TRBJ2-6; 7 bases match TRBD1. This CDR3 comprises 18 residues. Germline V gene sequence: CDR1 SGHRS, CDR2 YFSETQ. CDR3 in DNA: TGCGCCAGCAGCTTGCGAGGACAGGCCTCCTCTGGTGCCAACGTCCTGACTTTC. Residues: CASSLRGQASSGANVLTF. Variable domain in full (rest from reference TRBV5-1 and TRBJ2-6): KAGVTQTPRYLIKTRGQQVTLSCSPISGHRSVSWYQQTPGQGLQFLFEYFSETQRNKGNFPGRFSGRQFSNSRSEMNVSTLELGDSALYLCASSLRGQASSGANVLTFGAGSRLTVL.

The CDR3 spells CASSLNTGLPNNEQFF. The CDR3 DNA sequence: TGTGCCAGCAGCCTAAATACGGGACTACCTAACAATGAGCAGTTCTTC. The chain carries TRBV11-3 and TRBJ2-1; 7 bases align to TRBD2. Germline CDR1 and CDR2: SGHNT and YENEEA. This CDR3 comprises 16 residues. J was trimmed by 5 bases and V by 5 bases; bases with no gene match: 12. The variable domain in full, completed from reference TRBV11-3 and TRBJ2-1, reads EAGVVQSPRYKIIEKKQPVAFWCNPISGHNTLYWYLQNLGQGPELLIRYENEEAVDDSQLPKDRFSAERLKGVDSTLKIQPAELGDSAVYLCASSLNTGLPNNEQFFGPGTRLTVL.

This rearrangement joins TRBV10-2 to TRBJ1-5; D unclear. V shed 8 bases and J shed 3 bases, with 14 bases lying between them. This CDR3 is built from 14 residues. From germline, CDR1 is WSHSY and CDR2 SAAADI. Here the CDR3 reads CASRPGGNNQPQHF. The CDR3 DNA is TGCGCCAGCCGCCCGGGAGGGAACAATCAGCCCCAGCATTTT.

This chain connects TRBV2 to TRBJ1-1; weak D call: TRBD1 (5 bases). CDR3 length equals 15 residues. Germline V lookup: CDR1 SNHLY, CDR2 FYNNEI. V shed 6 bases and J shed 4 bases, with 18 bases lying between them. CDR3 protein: CASRASLGGGTEAFF. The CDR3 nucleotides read TGTGCCAGCAGGGCGAGTTTGGGGGGGGGCACTGAAGCTTTCTTT. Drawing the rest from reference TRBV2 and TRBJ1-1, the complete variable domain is EPEVTQTPSHQVTQMGQEVILRCVPISNHLYFYWYRQILGQKVEFLVSFYNNEISEKSEIFDDQFSVERPDGSNFTLKIRSTKLEDSAMYFCASRASLGGGTEAFFGQGTRLTVV.

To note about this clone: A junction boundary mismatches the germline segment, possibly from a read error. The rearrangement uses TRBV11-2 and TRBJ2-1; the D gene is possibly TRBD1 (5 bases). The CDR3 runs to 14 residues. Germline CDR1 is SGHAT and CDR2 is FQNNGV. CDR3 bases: TGTGCCAGCAGCTTAACAGGCTTAAGGACCGACTCGATCTTC. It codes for CASSLTGLRTDSIF.

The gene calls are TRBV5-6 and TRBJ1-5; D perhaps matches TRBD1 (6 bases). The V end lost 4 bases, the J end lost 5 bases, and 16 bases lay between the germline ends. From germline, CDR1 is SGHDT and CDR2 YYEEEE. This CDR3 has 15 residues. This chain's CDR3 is CASSQFDRLDQPQHF. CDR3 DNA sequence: TGTGCCAGCAGCCAGTTCGACAGGTTGGATCAGCCCCAGCATTTT.

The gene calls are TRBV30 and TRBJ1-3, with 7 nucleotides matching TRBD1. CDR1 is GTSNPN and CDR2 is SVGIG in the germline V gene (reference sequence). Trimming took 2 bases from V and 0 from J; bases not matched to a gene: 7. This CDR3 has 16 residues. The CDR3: CAWSTSRDSSGNTIYF. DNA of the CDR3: TGTGCCTGGAGTACAAGTCGGGACAGCTCTGGAAACACCATATATTTT.

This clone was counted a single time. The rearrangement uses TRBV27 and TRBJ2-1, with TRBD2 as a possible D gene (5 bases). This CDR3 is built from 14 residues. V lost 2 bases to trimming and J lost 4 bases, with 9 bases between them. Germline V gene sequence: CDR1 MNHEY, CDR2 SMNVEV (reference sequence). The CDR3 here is CASSLKSGYNEQFF. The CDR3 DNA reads TGTGCCAGCAGTTTAAAGAGCGGATACAATGAGCAGTTCTTC.

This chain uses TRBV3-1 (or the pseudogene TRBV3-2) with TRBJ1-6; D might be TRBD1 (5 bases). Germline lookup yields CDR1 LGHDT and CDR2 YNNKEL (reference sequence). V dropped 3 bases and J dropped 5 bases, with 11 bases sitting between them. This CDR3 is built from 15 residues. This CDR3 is CASSQGTGDNSPLHF. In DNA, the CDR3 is TGTGCCAGCAGCCAGGGGACGGGAGATAATTCACCCCTCCACTTT.

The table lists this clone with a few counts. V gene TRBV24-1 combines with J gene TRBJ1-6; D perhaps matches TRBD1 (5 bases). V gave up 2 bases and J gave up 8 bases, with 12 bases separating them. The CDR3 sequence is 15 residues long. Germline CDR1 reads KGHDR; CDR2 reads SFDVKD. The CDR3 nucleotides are TGTGCCACCAGTGATTGCGCAGGGTTAGATTCACCCCTCCACTTT. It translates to CATSDCAGLDSPLHF.

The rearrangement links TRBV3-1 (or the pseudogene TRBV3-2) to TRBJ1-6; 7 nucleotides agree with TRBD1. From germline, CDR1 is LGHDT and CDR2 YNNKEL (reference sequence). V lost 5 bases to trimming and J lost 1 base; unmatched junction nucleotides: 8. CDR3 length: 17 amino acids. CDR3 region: CASSGVRQGSYNSPLHF. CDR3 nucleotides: TGTGCCAGCAGCGGCGTCCGACAGGGTTCCTATAATTCACCCCTCCACTTT.

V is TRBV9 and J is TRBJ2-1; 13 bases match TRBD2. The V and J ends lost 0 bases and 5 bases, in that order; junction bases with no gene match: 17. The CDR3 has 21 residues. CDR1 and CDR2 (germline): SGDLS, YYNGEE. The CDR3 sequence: CASSVAPGRRTSGSKDNEQFF. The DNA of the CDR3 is TGTGCCAGCAGCGTAGCCCCAGGGCGGCGGACTAGCGGGAGCAAGGACAATGAGCAGTTCTTC.

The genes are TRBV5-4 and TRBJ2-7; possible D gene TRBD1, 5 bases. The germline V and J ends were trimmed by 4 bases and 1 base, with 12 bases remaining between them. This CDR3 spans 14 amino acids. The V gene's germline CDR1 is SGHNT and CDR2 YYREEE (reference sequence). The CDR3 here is CASSPEQASYEQYF. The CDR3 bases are TGTGCCAGCAGCCCCGAACAGGCGTCCTACGAGCAGTACTTC. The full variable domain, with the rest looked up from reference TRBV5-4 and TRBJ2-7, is ETGVTQSPTHLIKTRGQQVTLRCSSQSGHNTVSWYQQALGQGPQFIFQYYREEENGRGNFPPRFSGLQFPNYSSELNVNALELDDSALYLCASSPEQASYEQYFGPGTRLTVT.

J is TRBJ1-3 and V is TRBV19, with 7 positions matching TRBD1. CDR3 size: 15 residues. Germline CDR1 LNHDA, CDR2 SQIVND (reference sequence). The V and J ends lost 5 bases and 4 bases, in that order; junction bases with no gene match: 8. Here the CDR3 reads CASSESRDSGNTIYF. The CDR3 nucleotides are TGTGCCAGTAGTGAAAGCCGGGACAGCGGAAACACCATATATTTT.